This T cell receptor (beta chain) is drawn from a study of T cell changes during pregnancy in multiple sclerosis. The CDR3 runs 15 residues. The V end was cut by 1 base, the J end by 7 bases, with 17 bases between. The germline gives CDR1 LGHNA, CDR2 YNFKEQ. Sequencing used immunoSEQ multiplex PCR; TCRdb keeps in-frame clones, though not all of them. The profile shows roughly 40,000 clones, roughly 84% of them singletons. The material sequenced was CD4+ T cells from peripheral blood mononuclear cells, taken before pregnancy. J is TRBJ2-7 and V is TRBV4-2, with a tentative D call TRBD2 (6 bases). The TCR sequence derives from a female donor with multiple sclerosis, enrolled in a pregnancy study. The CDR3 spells CASSQGLERAGEQYF. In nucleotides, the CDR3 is TGTGCCAGCAGCCAAGGATTGGAGCGGGCAGGGGAGCAGTACTTC.